This passage covers 11 T cell receptor beta chains from one sample sequenced in a study of OX40 agonist ivuxolimab in advanced cancers. Only in-frame clones appear in the TCRdb table, and some are missing; sequencing was by immunoSEQ multiplex PCR. The data hold tens of thousands of clones, with 87% observed a single time. The sample consisted of CD4+ or CD8+ T cells sorted from blood, taken in a trial of the OX40 agonist ivuxolimab. The receptor set was obtained from an adult with an advanced solid tumor such as melanoma, head and neck, liver or kidney cancer.

J is TRBJ1-1 and V is TRBV29-1; 7 nucleotides agree with TRBD1. The trim removed 6 bases at V and 4 bases at J, leaving 14 bases unmatched. CDR1 SQVTM and CDR2 ANQGSEA come from the germline V gene. The length of the CDR3 is 15 residues. The CDR3 sequence is CSVGKNRGRSTEAFF. DNA of the CDR3: TGCAGCGTGGGTAAGAACAGGGGACGATCCACTGAAGCTTTCTTT.

V and J are TRBV2 and TRBJ1-2; D gene uncertain. Trimming stripped 7 bases from V and 0 bases from J, with 9 bases between. Germline CDR1 reads SNHLY; CDR2 reads FYNNEI. The CDR3 length is 13 residues. The CDR3 spells CASTAGPNYGYTF. Here the CDR3 DNA reads TGTGCCAGCACTGCAGGACCTAACTATGGCTACACCTTC.

The rearrangement links TRBV7-8 to TRBJ1-6, with a weak D call TRBD1 (5 bases). This CDR3 comprises 14 residues. Trimming pared 6 bases from V and 10 bases from J, leaving 16 bases between. The germline V gene has CDR1 SGHVS and CDR2 FQNEAQ. The CDR3 nucleotides are TGTGCCAGCAGTCTCCCGGGACGACAATCACCCCTCCACTTT. Its translation: CASSLPGRQSPLHF.

V and J are TRBV10-2 and TRBJ1-6; 7 nucleotides align to TRBD1. Germline V gene data show CDR1 as WSHSY and CDR2 as SAAADI. V shed 10 bases, J shed 5 bases, and the junction held 5 bases outside the gene matches. The CDR3 length is 13 residues. CDR3 loop: CATRDSHNSPLHF. The CDR3 DNA is TGCGCCACCCGGGACAGTCATAATTCACCCCTCCACTTT.

The V and J genes are TRBV5-6 and TRBJ2-5, with a weak D call TRBD1 (6 bases). The V end lost 0 bases, the J end lost 1 base, and 13 bases lay between the germline ends. The germline gives CDR1 SGHDT, CDR2 YYEEEE. The CDR3 extends over 16 amino acids. CDR3 amino acids: CASSLGPPGVQETQYF. The CDR3 coding sequence is TGTGCCAGCAGCTTGGGGCCCCCAGGGGTCCAAGAGACCCAGTACTTC.

This clone has just a few counts. The chain uses TRBV20-1 and TRBJ1-2; D is perhaps TRBD1 (5 bases). This CDR3 is 11 amino acids long. The germline gives CDR1 DFQATT, CDR2 SNEGSKA (reference sequence). Trimming left V 5 bases short and J 8 bases short, with 12 bases between. CDR3: CSAGQWKGYTF. CDR3 coding DNA: TGCAGTGCTGGACAATGGAAAGGCTACACCTTC.

Turning to this clone: Additional DNA sequences in this sample encode the identical CDR3. J is TRBJ2-2 and V is TRBV6-6; D is unresolved. The CDR3 contains 12 residues. V was trimmed by 2 bases and J by 7 bases, leaving 5 bases between them. The V gene's germline CDR1 is MNHNY and CDR2 SVGAGI (reference sequence). CDR3 nucleotides: TGTGCCAGCAGTTACGGTAGCGGGGAGCTGTTTTTT. Its translation: CASSYGSGELFF.

This CDR3 reads CASSYSGNYGYTF. The CDR3 coding sequence is TGTGCCAGCAGTTACTCGGGTAACTATGGCTACACCTTC. V and J are TRBV6-5 and TRBJ1-2, with D uncertain. The CDR3 consists of 13 residues. Germline loops: CDR1 MNHEY, CDR2 SVGAGI. The V end was cut by 0 bases, the J end by 1 base, with 3 bases between.

This chain uses TRBV29-1 with TRBJ2-3; D is uncertain. Germline loops: CDR1 SQVTM, CDR2 ANQGSEA. The CDR3 extends over 12 amino acids. V shed 3 bases and J shed 2 bases, with 6 bases lying between them. The CDR3 nucleotides are TGCAGCGTTGATGGTCCCACAGATACGCAGTATTTT. Encoded protein: CSVDGPTDTQYF.

The V call is TRBV7-2, the J call TRBJ1-1; no clear D gene. The CDR3 runs to 14 residues. V lost 1 base to trimming and J lost 2 bases, with 8 bases between them. Germline V gene data show CDR1 as SGHTA and CDR2 as FQGNSA. The CDR3 DNA reads as TGTGCCAGCAGCTTAGGGGCGGCAAACACTGAAGCTTTCTTT. Encoded protein: CASSLGAANTEAFF.

CDR3 nucleotides: TGTGCCAGCAGCCAAGCCCCCACACAGTACGAGCAGTACTTC. Its protein is CASSQAPTQYEQYF. The chain combines TRBV14 with TRBJ2-7; D not certain. The V end lost 1 base, the J end lost 4 bases, and 11 bases lay between the germline ends. The germline V gene encodes CDR1 SGHDN and CDR2 FVKESK. The CDR3 spans 14 residues.